Presented here are 21 T cell receptor beta chains from one specimen sequenced in a study of T cell responses to AZD1222 COVID-19 vaccine. Assay used: immunoSEQ multiplex PCR; TCRdb lists only in-frame clones, some missing. This repertoire shows around 46,000 clones, about 88% found once; its top ten account for roughly 5%. The specimen was peripheral blood, collected 28 days after the second AZD1222 dose. The receptors come from an adult who received the AZD1222 COVID-19 vaccine.

The chain links TRBV4-1 to TRBJ2-1; D possibly corresponds to TRBD2 (5 bases). The germline gives CDR1 MGHRA, CDR2 YSYEKL. This CDR3 is 15 amino acids long. V was clipped by 3 bases and J by 2 bases, with 11 bases between them. CDR3 nucleotide sequence: TGCGCCAGCAGCCATGCAAGCGGACCCTACAATGAGCAGTTCTTC. It yields the protein CASSHASGPYNEQFF.

The V gene is TRBV29-1, the J gene TRBJ2-3, with 7 bases fitting TRBD2. The CDR3 spans 15 residues. Looked up from germline, CDR1 is SQVTM and CDR2 is ANQGSEA. The V segment lost 6 bases and the J segment 2 bases; nucleotides outside the gene matches: 11. The CDR3 DNA sequence: TGCAGCGTAGCTGGACTAGTGGGTCCCACAGATACGCAGTATTTT. Translation gives CSVAGLVGPTDTQYF.

This clone was observed a few times. The V gene is TRBV6-1, the J gene TRBJ2-3, with TRBD2 identical over 12 bases. CDR3 length equals 16 residues. The V gene end was trimmed by 4 bases and the J gene end by 4 bases; junction bases not matched to a gene: 6. The germline CDR1 and CDR2 sequences are MNHNS and SASEGT. For the CDR3, the DNA is TGTGCCAGCAGTGGCTTGGGACTAGCGGGTTCAGATACGCAGTATTTT. It specifies CASSGLGLAGSDTQYF.

This chain connects TRBV25-1 to TRBJ2-7; 9 bases line up with TRBD2. CDR3 length: 17 residues. The ends lost 2 bases at V and 5 bases at J; junction bases unmatched: 13. The germline CDR1 and CDR2 sequences are MGHDK and SYGVNS. In nucleotides, the CDR3 is TGTGCCAGCAGTGAAACTAGACTAGCGGTCCGACGCGACGAGCAGTACTTC. Translation: CASSETRLAVRRDEQYF.

The chain uses TRBV6-1 and TRBJ1-6; 8 bases line up with TRBD1. V lost 4 bases, J lost 9 bases, and 14 bases stayed unmatched. The CDR3 covers 17 residues. Germline loops: CDR1 MNHNS, CDR2 SASEGT. The CDR3 region has the DNA TGTGCCAGCAGTGCTCAAGGGTTTGGACAGGGTGCTTCACCCCTCCACTTT. Its translation is CASSAQGFGQGASPLHF.

The J gene is TRBJ1-3, the V gene TRBV4-1, with D possibly TRBD1 on 6 matching bases. Trimming shortened V by 3 bases and J by 1 base, and 28 bases separated the two germline ends. In germline, CDR1 is MGHRA, CDR2 YSYEKL. The CDR3 sequence is 21 residues long. The CDR3 protein is CASSQTYVSGHLTSSGNTIYF. CDR3 nucleotides: TGCGCCAGCAGCCAGACCTACGTTTCGGGACACCTAACTTCGTCTGGAAACACCATATATTTT.

DNA for the CDR3: TGTGCCAGCAGCTCCGGGACTAGCGTCACAGATACGCAGTATTTT. Amino acids: CASSSGTSVTDTQYF. The V and J genes are TRBV5-8 and TRBJ2-3, with 10 bases aligning to TRBD2. From germline, CDR1 is SGHTS and CDR2 YDEGEE. J gave up 2 bases and V 3 bases, and 3 bases lay outside the gene matches. This CDR3 region has 15 residues. Filled out from reference TRBV5-8 and TRBJ2-3, the complete variable domain reads EAGVTQSPTHLIKTRGQQATLRCSPISGHTSVYWYQQALGLGLQFLLWYDEGEERNRGNFPPRFSGRQFPNYSSELNVNALELEDSALYLCASSSGTSVTDTQYFGPGTRLTVL.

The chain joins TRBV12-3 or TRBV12-4 to TRBJ1-4; D is uncertain. The CDR3 has 13 residues. The ends were cut back, 4 bases at V and 8 bases at J, with 11 bases in the middle. The CDR3 here is CASSWGFGEKLFF. CDR3 nucleotides: TGTGCCAGCAGTTGGGGTTTCGGGGAAAAACTGTTTTTT.

The rearrangement joins TRBV28 to TRBJ1-5, with D hard to call. CDR1 and CDR2 from the germline V gene are MDHEN and SYDVKM. The CDR3 totals 15 residues. Trimming cost V 1 base and J 4 bases, with 11 bases left between them. The CDR3 DNA is TGTGCCAGCAGTTTATCAGCCCGAAAAAATCAGCCCCAGCATTTT. Translated: CASSLSARKNQPQHF.

The rearrangement uses TRBV18 and TRBJ2-3; D gene ambiguous. The V end lost 4 bases, the J end lost 7 bases, and 9 bases lay between the germline ends. The CDR3 has 12 amino acids. Germline CDR1 and CDR2: KGHSH and LQKENI. The CDR3 reads CASSLSEHTQYF. The DNA for the CDR3 is TGTGCCAGCTCACTTAGTGAACATACGCAGTATTTT.

The chain carries TRBV7-3 and TRBJ1-1; weak D call: TRBD1 (6 bases). The V end lost 3 bases, the J end lost 4 bases, and 18 bases lay between the germline ends. Per germline, CDR1 SGHTA and CDR2 FQGTGA. The CDR3 length is 16 residues. CDR3 DNA: TGTGCCAGCAGCTTGATTCCCGGGACACGTGGCACTGAAGCTTTCTTT. It encodes CASSLIPGTRGTEAFF.

This sequence joins TRBV10-3 and TRBJ2-2, with 10 bases that match TRBD2. CDR1 is ENHRY and CDR2 is SYGVKD in the germline V gene. The CDR3 is 15 amino acids. Trimming at V came to 10 bases and at J to 5 bases, leaving 10 bases not matched to a gene. CDR3 sequence (DNA): TGTGCCACGACTACAGCGGGAGGGCTAACCGGGGAGCTGTTTTTT. This translates into CATTTAGGLTGELFF.

The rearrangement uses TRBV3-1 (or the pseudogene TRBV3-2) and TRBJ2-7, with D possibly matching TRBD1 (6 bases). CDR1 LGHDT and CDR2 YNNKEL come from the germline V gene (reference sequence). CDR3 length: 14 residues. V was shortened by 0 bases and J by 11 bases, with 17 bases between the two germline ends. CDR3 coding DNA: TGTGCCAGCAGCCAAGAGGGGGCAGATGGGGTGGAGTACTTC. Amino acids: CASSQEGADGVEYF.

The chain combines TRBV6-6 with TRBJ1-2, with D possibly TRBD1 on 6 matching bases. The CDR3 contains 14 residues. Per the germline V gene, CDR1 is MNHNY and CDR2 is SVGAGI (reference sequence). V was trimmed by 0 bases and J by 7 bases, leaving 12 bases between them. The CDR3 sequence is CASSYSPGAGGYTF. The CDR3 bases are TGTGCCAGCAGTTACTCTCCGGGGGCTGGTGGCTACACCTTC.

The chain carries TRBV4-3 and TRBJ1-1; D call uncertain. Trimming stripped 1 base from V and 6 bases from J, with 12 bases between. Germline lookup yields CDR1 LGHNA and CDR2 YSLEER. The CDR3 is 14 amino acids. The chain's CDR3 is CASSQGWEGSEAFF. As DNA, the CDR3 is TGCGCCAGCAGCCAAGGGTGGGAGGGATCTGAAGCTTTCTTT.

The J gene is TRBJ2-1, the V gene TRBV6-1, with TRBD1 matching 7 bases. This CDR3 region has 15 residues. The V segment lost 2 bases and the J segment 3 bases; nucleotides outside the gene matches: 4. The V gene's germline CDR1 is MNHNS and CDR2 SASEGT. CDR3 loop: CASSEQGVGYNEQFF. The CDR3 DNA follows: TGTGCCAGCAGTGAACAGGGGGTAGGCTACAATGAGCAGTTCTTC.

The chain recombines TRBV7-8 with TRBJ1-1; tentatively, D is TRBD1 (5 bases). The CDR3 totals 13 residues. Trimming took 4 bases from V and 0 from J, leaving 6 bases between them. Germline V gives CDR1 SGHVS, CDR2 FQNEAQ. CDR3 bases: TGTGCCAGCAGCTGGGGGATGAACACTGAAGCTTTCTTT. Encoded protein: CASSWGMNTEAFF.

The chain uses TRBV2 and TRBJ1-2; D perhaps matches TRBD1 (5 bases). Germline V gives CDR1 SNHLY, CDR2 FYNNEI. The CDR3 length is 9 residues. The V and J ends lost 7 bases and 11 bases respectively, with 8 bases between them. The CDR3 loop reads CASTRGYTF. The CDR3 DNA reads as TGTGCCAGCACACGGGGGTACACCTTC. The whole variable domain, filled in from reference TRBV2 and TRBJ1-2, reads EPEVTQTPSHQVTQMGQEVILRCVPISNHLYFYWYRQILGQKVEFLVSFYNNEISEKSEIFDDQFSVERPDGSNFTLKIRSTKLEDSAMYFCASTRGYTFGSGTRLTVV.

The J gene is TRBJ2-7, the V gene TRBV11-2; D gene ambiguous. From germline, CDR1 is SGHAT and CDR2 FQNNGV. Trimming pared 1 base from V and 4 bases from J, leaving 11 bases between. The length of the CDR3 is 14 residues. The CDR3 loop is CASSLGPVPYEQYF. The DNA of the CDR3 is TGTGCCAGCAGCTTAGGTCCGGTCCCTTACGAGCAGTACTTC.

This clone was found a few times. The chain employs TRBV4-1 and TRBJ1-2; TRBD1 agrees at 8 bases. The CDR3 length is 14 residues. The J segment lost 5 bases and the V segment lost 5 bases, leaving 7 bases of the junction unmatched. CDR1 and CDR2 from the germline V gene are MGHRA and YSYEKL. In nucleotides, the CDR3 is TGCGCCAGCAGCTCAAACCAGGGGGCGTATGGCTACACCTTC. Protein: CASSSNQGAYGYTF.

The chain couples TRBV9 to TRBJ2-3, with 11 bases matching TRBD2. This CDR3 spans 16 amino acids. V lost 2 bases to trimming and J lost 6 bases; unmatched junction nucleotides: 8. Germline V gives CDR1 SGDLS, CDR2 YYNGEE. CDR3 DNA sequence: TGTGCCAGCAGCGTTAGGCTAGCGGGGGGAGGGGATACGCAGTATTTT. Protein sequence: CASSVRLAGGGDTQYF.